Listed here is a single T cell receptor beta chain. No antigen is known for it. Since the CDR3 does not end with the conserved phenylalanine or tryptophan, this likely comes from a read error. The entry originates in a study of post-analysis software for immune sequencing data. Study results and caveats: The F measure placed samples prepared in the same batch into strongly shared clusters.

Tagging with unique molecular identifiers was a feature of the TCR beta cDNA libraries. A population of roughly 0.85 to 11 million T cells gave rise to about half a million cDNA molecules. MiXCR, applied by TCRdb to the PCR reads, yields one record per CDR3 protein. The repertoire holds roughly 570,000 distinct CDR3 sequences, with about a third as singletons. The receptor was isolated from a girl aged 2 to 17 with multiple sclerosis. Sequencing used blood.

DNA of the CDR3: TGTGCCAGCAGTTTAAACAGGGCCCCTAGCTCCTACAATGAGCAGTTCTTA. This gives the protein CASSLNRAPSSYNEQFL. The V and J genes are TRBV12-3 or TRBV12-4 and TRBJ2-1; perhaps TRBD1 as D (6 bases). V lost 2 bases and J 0 bases, leaving 14 bases between the germline ends. This CDR3 is 17 amino acids long.